These T cell receptor beta chains were read from a single sample in a study of human T cells and chemical hapten exposure. TCRdb used MiXCR to reprocess the RACE reads, holding one entry per CDR3 protein. The data show 84,000 or so distinct CDR3 sequences, 8% to 11% seen once. Sequencing was performed on whole blood, taken in connection with sensitization to the hapten diphenylcyclopropenone (DPC). Source of these receptors: a man aged 40-50 years with alopecia areata. Some clones in this sample may be carry-over from other donors' samples. CDR3s leave out the opening cysteine and the closing phenylalanine or tryptophan. The order of the fields is V gene, D gene, J gene, CDR3 protein. The D gene is left open where the match is weak.

V: TRBV2
D: NA
J: TRBJ2-5
CDR3: ASSGQGLETQY

V: TRBV6-5
D: NA
J: TRBJ1-1
CDR3: ASSYSTNTEAF

V: TRBV7-2
D: NA
J: TRBJ1-5
CDR3: ASSLNIQPQH

V: TRBV12-3/TRBV12-4
D: TRBD2
J: TRBJ2-2
CDR3: ASKVAGSGELF

V: TRBV6-2/TRBV6-3
D: NA
J: TRBJ2-7
CDR3: ASSYARVAGHYEQY

V: TRBV6-5
D: NA
J: TRBJ2-1
CDR3: ASKKYNEQF

V: TRBV20-1
D: TRBD1
J: TRBJ1-1
CDR3: SAAGQGIGNTEAF

V: TRBV20-1
D: TRBD1
J: TRBJ1-5
CDR3: SAADRVGSNQPQH

V: TRBV2
D: TRBD2
J: TRBJ2-7
CDR3: ASSLSGRVLY

V: TRBV5-1
D: NA
J: TRBJ1-6
CDR3: ASSPRVDTPLH

V: TRBV19
D: NA
J: TRBJ1-2
CDR3: ASSITPGGGYT

V: TRBV12-3/TRBV12-4
D: NA
J: TRBJ2-1
CDR3: ASSLEGPADEQF

V: TRBV7-2
D: NA
J: TRBJ1-2
CDR3: ASSSQAGANYGYT

V: TRBV2
D: NA
J: TRBJ2-5
CDR3: ASISFSSRDLGETQY

V: TRBV12-3/TRBV12-4
D: NA
J: TRBJ1-1
CDR3: ASSQLGRPSNTEAF

V: TRBV14
D: TRBD1
J: TRBJ1-6
CDR3: ASSPWTGGGSPLH

V: TRBV20-1
D: TRBD1
J: TRBJ1-5
CDR3: SARELQGADQPQH

V: TRBV27
D: NA
J: TRBJ1-1
CDR3: ASSLSGRNTEAF

V: TRBV5-1
D: TRBD2
J: TRBJ2-3
CDR3: ASFSSGRDGDTQY

V: TRBV6-5
D: TRBD1
J: TRBJ1-6
CDR3: DSSIQDRGYSPLH

V: TRBV7-2
D: TRBD1
J: TRBJ2-3
CDR3: ASSLSGGDTQY

V: TRBV10-3
D: NA
J: TRBJ1-5
CDR3: AISERDNNQPQH

V: TRBV18
D: NA
J: TRBJ2-5
CDR3: ASSVTSIETQY

V: TRBV2
D: TRBD2
J: TRBJ2-5
CDR3: ASSPRAGGPKFGETQY

V: TRBV6-2/TRBV6-3
D: NA
J: TRBJ2-5
CDR3: ASSYGGSGLEETQY

V: TRBV18
D: NA
J: TRBJ1-5
CDR3: ASSPRASNQPQH

V: TRBV3-1
D: NA
J: TRBJ2-3
CDR3: ASSPMAADTQY

V: TRBV12-3/TRBV12-4
D: TRBD1
J: TRBJ2-2
CDR3: ASRSAPGQGAPGELF

V: TRBV6-5
D: NA
J: TRBJ1-3
CDR3: ASLRQTSSGNTIY

V: TRBV4-3
D: NA
J: TRBJ1-2
CDR3: ASSQELGNYGYT

V: TRBV9
D: NA
J: TRBJ1-6
CDR3: ASRSSGSPLH

V: TRBV24-1
D: TRBD2
J: TRBJ2-7
CDR3: ATSERGEGHRDYEQY

V: TRBV29-1
D: TRBD1
J: TRBJ1-6
CDR3: SVMTDREPNSPLH

V: TRBV29-1
D: TRBD1
J: TRBJ1-5
CDR3: SVALPGGLGQPQH